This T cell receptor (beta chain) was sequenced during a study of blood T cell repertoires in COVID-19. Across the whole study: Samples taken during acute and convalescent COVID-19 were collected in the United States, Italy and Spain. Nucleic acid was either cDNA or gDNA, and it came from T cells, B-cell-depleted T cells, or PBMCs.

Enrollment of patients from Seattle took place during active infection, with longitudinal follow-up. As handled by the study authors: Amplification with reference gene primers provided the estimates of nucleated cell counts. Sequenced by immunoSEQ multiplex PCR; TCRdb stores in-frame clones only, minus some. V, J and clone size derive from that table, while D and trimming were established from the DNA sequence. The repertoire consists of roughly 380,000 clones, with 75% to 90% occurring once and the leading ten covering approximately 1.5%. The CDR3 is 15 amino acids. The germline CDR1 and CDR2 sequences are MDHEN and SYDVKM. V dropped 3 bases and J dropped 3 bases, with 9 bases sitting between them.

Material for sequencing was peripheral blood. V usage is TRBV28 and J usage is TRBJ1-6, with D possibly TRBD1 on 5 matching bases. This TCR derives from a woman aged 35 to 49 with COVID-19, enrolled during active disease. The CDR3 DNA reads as TGTGCCAGCAGTTTGTCGACAGTCTATAATTCACCCCTCCACTTT. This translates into CASSLSTVYNSPLHF.